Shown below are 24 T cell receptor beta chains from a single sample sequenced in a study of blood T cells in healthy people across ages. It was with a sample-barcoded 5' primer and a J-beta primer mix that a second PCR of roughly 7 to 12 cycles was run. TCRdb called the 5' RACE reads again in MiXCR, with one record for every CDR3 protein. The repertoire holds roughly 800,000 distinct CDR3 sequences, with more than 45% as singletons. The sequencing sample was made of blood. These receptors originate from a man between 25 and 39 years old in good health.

CDR3 bases: TGTGCCACCAGCAGAGCCCCTAGTGGGCTAGCTAAGGACGAGCAGTACTTC. It encodes CATSRAPSGLAKDEQYF. The chain carries TRBV15 and TRBJ2-7; tentatively, D is TRBD2 (5 bases). Germline V gene data show CDR1 as LNHNV and CDR2 as YYDKDF (reference sequence). With 1 base removed from V and 5 bases from J, the gap between germline ends came to 21 bases. The CDR3 has 17 amino acids.

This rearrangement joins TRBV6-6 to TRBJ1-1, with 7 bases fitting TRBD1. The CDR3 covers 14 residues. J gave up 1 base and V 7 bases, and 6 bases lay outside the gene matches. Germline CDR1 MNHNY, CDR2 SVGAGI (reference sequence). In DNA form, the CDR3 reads TGTGCCAGCACCGCCTGGGACAGGAACACTGAAGCTTTCTTT. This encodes CASTAWDRNTEAFF.

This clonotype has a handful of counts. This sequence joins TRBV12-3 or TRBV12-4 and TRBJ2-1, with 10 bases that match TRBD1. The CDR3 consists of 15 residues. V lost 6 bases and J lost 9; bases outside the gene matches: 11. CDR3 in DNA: TGTGCCAGCAGCTCCCGGGACAGGGGAGTGGGTGAGCAGTTCTTC. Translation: CASSSRDRGVGEQFF.

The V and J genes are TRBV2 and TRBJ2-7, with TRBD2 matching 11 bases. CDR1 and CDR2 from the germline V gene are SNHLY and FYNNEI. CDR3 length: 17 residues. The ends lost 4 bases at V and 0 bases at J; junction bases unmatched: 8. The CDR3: CASSVPLAGDISYEQYF. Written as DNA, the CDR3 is TGTGCCAGCAGTGTTCCACTAGCGGGGGACATCTCCTACGAGCAGTACTTC.

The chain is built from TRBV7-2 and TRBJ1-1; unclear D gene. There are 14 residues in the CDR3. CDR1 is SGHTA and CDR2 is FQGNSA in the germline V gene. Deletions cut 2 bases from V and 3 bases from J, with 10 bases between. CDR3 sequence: CASSLNSGYTEAFF. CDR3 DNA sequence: TGTGCCAGCAGCTTAAACTCCGGGTACACTGAAGCTTTCTTT.

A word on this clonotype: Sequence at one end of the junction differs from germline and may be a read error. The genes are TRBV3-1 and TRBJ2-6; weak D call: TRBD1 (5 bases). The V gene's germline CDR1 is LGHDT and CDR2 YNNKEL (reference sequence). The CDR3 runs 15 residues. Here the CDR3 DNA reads TGTGCCAGCAGGCCTAGGTGGTCTGGGGCCAACGTCCGGACTTTC. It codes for CASRPRWSGANVRTF.

CDR3 amino acids: CASSTILGSDEKLFF. The CDR3 nucleotides read TGTGCCAGCAGCACAATCCTTGGGTCTGATGAAAAACTGTTTTTT. This chain links TRBV11-2 with TRBJ1-4; D gene uncertain. The length of the CDR3 is 15 residues. The V gene lost 5 bases and the J gene lost 6 bases, with 16 bases spanning the gap. Per the germline V gene, CDR1 is SGHAT and CDR2 is FQNNGV. Variable domain in full (rest from reference TRBV11-2 and TRBJ1-4): EAGVAQSPRYKIIEKRQSVAFWCNPISGHATLYWYQQILGQGPKLLIQFQNNGVVDDSQLPKDRFSAERLKGVDSTLKIQPAKLEDSAVYLCASSTILGSDEKLFFGSGTQLSVL.

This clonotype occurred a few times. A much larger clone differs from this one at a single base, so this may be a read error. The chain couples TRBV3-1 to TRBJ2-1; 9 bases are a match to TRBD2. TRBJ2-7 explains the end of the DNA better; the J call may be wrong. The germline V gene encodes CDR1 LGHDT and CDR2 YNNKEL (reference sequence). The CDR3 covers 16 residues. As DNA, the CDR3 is TGTGCCAGCAGCTTCCTTTGGCGGGGGGGGGACAATGAGCAGTACTTC. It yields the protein CASSFLWRGGDNEQYF.

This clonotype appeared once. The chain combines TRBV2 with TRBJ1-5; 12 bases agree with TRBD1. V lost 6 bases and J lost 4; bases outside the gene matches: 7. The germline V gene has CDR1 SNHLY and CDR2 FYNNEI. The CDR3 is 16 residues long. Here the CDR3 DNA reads TGTGCCAGCAGCGAAAGGGACAGGGGGCGGAATCAGCCCCAGCATTTT. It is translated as CASSERDRGRNQPQHF.

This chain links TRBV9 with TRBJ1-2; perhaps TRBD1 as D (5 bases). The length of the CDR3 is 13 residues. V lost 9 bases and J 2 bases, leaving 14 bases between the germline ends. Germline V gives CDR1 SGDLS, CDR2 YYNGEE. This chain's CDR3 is CATSGTDNYGYTF. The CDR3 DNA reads TGTGCCACCTCGGGGACGGACAACTATGGCTACACCTTC.

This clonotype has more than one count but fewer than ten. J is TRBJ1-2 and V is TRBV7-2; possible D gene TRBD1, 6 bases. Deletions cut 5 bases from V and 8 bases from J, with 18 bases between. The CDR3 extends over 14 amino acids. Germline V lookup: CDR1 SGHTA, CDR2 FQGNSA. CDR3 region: CASSRNEGGYGYTF. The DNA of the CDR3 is TGTGCCAGCAGCCGGAATGAAGGGGGGTACGGCTACACCTTC.

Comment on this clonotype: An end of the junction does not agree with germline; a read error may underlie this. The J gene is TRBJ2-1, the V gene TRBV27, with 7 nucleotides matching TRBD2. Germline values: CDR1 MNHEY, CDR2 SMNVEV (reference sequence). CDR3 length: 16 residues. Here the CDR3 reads CASSLGGEAGYNKQFF. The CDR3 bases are TGTGCCAGCAGTTTGGGAGGGGAGGCGGGTTACAATAAGCAGTTCTTC.

CDR3 sequence: CSARGPAGLHQPQHF. Here the CDR3 DNA reads TGCAGTGCTAGAGGGCCGGCAGGGCTTCATCAGCCCCAGCATTTT. The chain uses TRBV20-1 and TRBJ1-5; TRBD1 might be the D (5 bases). Trimming shortened V by 1 base and J by 5 bases, and 15 bases separated the two germline ends. This CDR3 has 15 residues. Germline lookup yields CDR1 DFQATT and CDR2 SNEGSKA (reference sequence).

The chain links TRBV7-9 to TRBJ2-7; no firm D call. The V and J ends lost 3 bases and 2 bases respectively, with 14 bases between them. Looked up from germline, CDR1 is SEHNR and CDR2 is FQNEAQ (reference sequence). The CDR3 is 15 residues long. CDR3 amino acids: CASSFRLRNAYEQYF. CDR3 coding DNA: TGTGCCAGCAGCTTCCGACTGAGAAACGCCTACGAGCAGTACTTC.

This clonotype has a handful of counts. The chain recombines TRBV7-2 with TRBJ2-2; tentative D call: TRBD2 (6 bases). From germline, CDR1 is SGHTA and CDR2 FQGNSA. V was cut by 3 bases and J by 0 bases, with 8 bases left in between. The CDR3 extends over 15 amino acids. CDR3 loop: CASSLGGTNTGELFF. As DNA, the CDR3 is TGTGCCAGCAGCTTGGGCGGGACGAACACCGGGGAGCTGTTTTTT. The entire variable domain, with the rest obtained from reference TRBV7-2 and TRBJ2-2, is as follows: GAGVSQSPSNKVTEKGKDVELRCDPISGHTALYWYRQSLGQGLEFLIYFQGNSAPDKSGLPSDRFSAERTGGSVSTLTIQRTQQEDSAVYLCASSLGGTNTGELFFGEGSRLTVL.

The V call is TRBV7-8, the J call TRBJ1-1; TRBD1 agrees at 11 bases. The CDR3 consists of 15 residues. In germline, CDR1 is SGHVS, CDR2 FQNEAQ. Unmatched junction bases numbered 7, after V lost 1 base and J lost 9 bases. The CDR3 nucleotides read TGTGCCAGCAGCTTAGGGACAGGGGGCGCCAGGAAAGCTTTCTTT. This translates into CASSLGTGGARKAFF.

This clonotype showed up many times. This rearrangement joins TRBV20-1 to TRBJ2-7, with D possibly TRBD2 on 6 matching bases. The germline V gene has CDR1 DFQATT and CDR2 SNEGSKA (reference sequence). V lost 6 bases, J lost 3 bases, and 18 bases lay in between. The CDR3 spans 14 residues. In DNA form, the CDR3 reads TGCAGTGCCTACCTAGCGCGCGGGGACTACGAGCAGTACTTC. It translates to CSAYLARGDYEQYF.

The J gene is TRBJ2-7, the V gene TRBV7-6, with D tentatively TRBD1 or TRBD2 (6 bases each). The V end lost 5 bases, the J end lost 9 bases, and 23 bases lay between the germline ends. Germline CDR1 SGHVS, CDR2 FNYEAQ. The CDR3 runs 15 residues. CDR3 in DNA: TGTGCCAGCAGCCAGGGGCGGGGCATCGGTGACCTGCAGTACTTC. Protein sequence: CASSQGRGIGDLQYF.

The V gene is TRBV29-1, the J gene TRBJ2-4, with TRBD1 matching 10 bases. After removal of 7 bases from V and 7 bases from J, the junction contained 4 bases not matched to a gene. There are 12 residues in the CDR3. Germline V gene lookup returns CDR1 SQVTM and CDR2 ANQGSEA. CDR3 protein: CSAVDRGNIQYF. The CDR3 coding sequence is TGCAGCGCGGTGGACAGGGGGAACATTCAGTACTTC.

CDR3 sequence reads: CSVVGGVDLYANYGYTF. Written as DNA, the CDR3 is TGCAGCGTTGTAGGAGGGGTAGATTTGTATGCTAACTATGGCTACACCTTC. The chain joins TRBV29-1 to TRBJ1-2; possibly TRBD1 for D (5 bases). CDR3 length: 17 amino acids. CDR1 and CDR2 from the germline V gene are SQVTM and ANQGSEA. Trimming removed 4 bases from V and 0 bases from J, with 21 bases in between.

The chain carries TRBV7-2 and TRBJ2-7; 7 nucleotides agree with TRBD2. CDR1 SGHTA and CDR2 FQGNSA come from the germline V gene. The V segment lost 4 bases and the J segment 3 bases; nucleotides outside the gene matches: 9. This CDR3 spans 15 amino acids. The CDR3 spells CASSSSGTTRYEQYF. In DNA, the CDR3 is TGTGCCAGCAGCTCCTCCGGGACTACTCGCTACGAGCAGTACTTC. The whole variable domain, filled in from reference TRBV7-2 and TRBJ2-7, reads GAGVSQSPSNKVTEKGKDVELRCDPISGHTALYWYRQSLGQGLEFLIYFQGNSAPDKSGLPSDRFSAERTGGSVSTLTIQRTQQEDSAVYLCASSSSGTTRYEQYFGPGTRLTVT.

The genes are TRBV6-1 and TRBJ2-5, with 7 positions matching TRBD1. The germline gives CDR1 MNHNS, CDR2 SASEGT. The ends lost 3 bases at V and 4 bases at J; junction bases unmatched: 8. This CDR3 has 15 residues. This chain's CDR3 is CASSDRDRLSETQYF. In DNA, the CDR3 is TGTGCCAGCAGTGACCGGGACAGACTGTCAGAGACCCAGTACTTC.

The CDR3 loop is CASSQERATPNLGGQFF. CDR3 sequence (DNA): TGTGCCAGCAGCCAAGAAAGGGCTACCCCCAATTTAGGGGGGCAGTTCTTC. This sequence joins TRBV4-2 and TRBJ2-1; a possible D gene is TRBD1 (6 bases). Germline V lookup: CDR1 LGHNA, CDR2 YNFKEQ. V lost 0 bases, J lost 12 bases, and 24 bases lay in between. This CDR3 comprises 17 residues.

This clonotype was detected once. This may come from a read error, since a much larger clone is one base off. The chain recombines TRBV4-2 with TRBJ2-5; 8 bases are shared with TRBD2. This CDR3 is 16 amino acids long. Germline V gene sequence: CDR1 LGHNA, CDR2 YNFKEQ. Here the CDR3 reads CAGSQPSGGLEETQYF. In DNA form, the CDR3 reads TGTGCCGGCAGCCAGCCCAGCGGGGGACTTGAAGAGACCCAGTACTTC.